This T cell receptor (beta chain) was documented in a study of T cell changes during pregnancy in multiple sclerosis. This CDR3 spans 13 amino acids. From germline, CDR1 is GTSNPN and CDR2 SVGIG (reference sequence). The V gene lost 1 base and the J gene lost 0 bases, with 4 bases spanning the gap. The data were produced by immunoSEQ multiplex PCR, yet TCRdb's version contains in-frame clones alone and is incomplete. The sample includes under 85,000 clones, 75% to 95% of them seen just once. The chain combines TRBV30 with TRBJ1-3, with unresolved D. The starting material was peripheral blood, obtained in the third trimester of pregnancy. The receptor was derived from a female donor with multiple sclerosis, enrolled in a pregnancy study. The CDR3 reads CAWSGLSGNTIYF. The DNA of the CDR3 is TGTGCCTGGAGTGGGCTCTCTGGAAACACCATATATTTT.